The clone carrying this T cell receptor (beta chain) was counted at least ten times. Its antigen is unidentified. This sample stems from a study of T cell responses to AZD1222 COVID-19 vaccine. General study results and limits: Donors skewed white British and female; clonal diversity was possibly underestimated.

The repertoire was sequenced with immunoSEQ multiplex PCR; TCRdb's copy has only in-frame clones and lacks some. The data show fewer than 150,000 clones, approximately 89% seen once. This TCR was recovered from an adult in good health. Here the sequenced sample was peripheral blood, taken on day 0 of AZD1222 vaccination.

The CDR3 DNA follows: TGCGCCAGCAGCCAGATCCCAGGGAATAGAAACACCATATATTTT. This translates into CASSQIPGNRNTIYF. The J gene is TRBJ1-3, the V gene TRBV5-1; D is perhaps TRBD1 (5 bases). This CDR3 spans 15 amino acids. Trimming pared 4 bases from V and 5 bases from J, leaving 16 bases between. The germline CDR1 and CDR2 sequences are SGHRS and YFSETQ.